Listed below are T cell receptor beta chains from one sample, sequenced in a study of T cells in Graves' hyperthyroidism and ophthalmopathy. MiXCR, run by TCRdb on the multiplex PCR reads, gives a single entry per CDR3 protein. The data show 500,000 to 800,000 distinct CDR3 sequences, roughly 15% seen once. The material sequenced was blood. The receptors derive from a woman between 50 and 59 years old with Graves' ophthalmopathy. Both conserved end residues are part of each CDR3. D genes are given only for firm matches. Where a row states a size, it is once, few, many or the class of an expanded clone; other rows omit it.

J,size,D,V,DNA,CDR3
TRBJ2-6,-,TRBD1,TRBV2,TGTGCCAGCAGTGATCCAAAACCAGGGGGACCCTCTGGGGCCAACGTCCTGACTTTC,CASSDPKPGGPSGANVLTF
TRBJ2-1,many,-,TRBV27,TGTGCCAGCAGCCGTGGAGGAGGCAGGGGGGGCAATGAGCAGTTCTTC,CASSRGGGRGGNEQFF
TRBJ2-7,-,TRBD2,TRBV12-3/TRBV12-4,TGTGCCAGCAGTCCGGGACTAGCGGGAGGGTCCAGGCCTGGGGAGCAGTACTTC,CASSPGLAGGSRPGEQYF
TRBJ1-2,many,-,TRBV2,TGTGCCAGCAGTGTGCTTAAGCCGAACTATGGCTACACCTTC,CASSVLKPNYGYTF
TRBJ2-1,many,TRBD1,TRBV7-8,TGTGCCAGCAGCTTAGGGGACAGGGTCTACAATGAGCAGTTCTTC,CASSLGDRVYNEQFF
TRBJ1-1,many,-,TRBV7-6,TGTGCCAGCAGCCCGACCCGGGCAGGGCACACTGAAGCTTTCTTT,CASSPTRAGHTEAFF
TRBJ2-6,-,-,TRBV20-1,TGCAGTGCTAGAGATCGCAGGGCTGGGGCCAACGTCCTGACTTTC,CSARDRRAGANVLTF
TRBJ2-7,few,-,TRBV6-2/TRBV6-3,TGTGCCAGCACGGTATGGGGGACCCACGGCTCCTACGAGCAGTACTTC,CASTVWGTHGSYEQYF
TRBJ2-7,few,-,TRBV10-3,TGTGCCACCGAGGACCCAGGGAAGGGCTCCTACGAGCAGTACTTC,CATEDPGKGSYEQYF
TRBJ2-3,many,TRBD2,TRBV4-3,TGCGCCAGCAGCCAGGAACTAGCGGGGTCAGATACGCAGTATTTT,CASSQELAGSDTQYF
TRBJ2-5,many,TRBD2,TRBV24-1,TGTGCCACCAGTGATTTGGGGGAGGGCCAAGAGACCCAGTACTTC,CATSDLGEGQETQYF
TRBJ2-4,many,TRBD1,TRBV18,TGTGCCAGCTCATCCTCGACAGGGGGCGGTCGGGCCAAAAACATTCAGTACTTC,CASSSSTGGGRAKNIQYF
TRBJ2-2,few,TRBD1,TRBV7-6,TGTGCCAGCAGCACAAGACAGGGTACCACCGGGGAGCTGTTTTTT,CASSTRQGTTGELFF
TRBJ2-3,-,TRBD2,TRBV20-1,TGCAGTGCTAGAAGTCCCGGGACTAGCGGGAGCACAGATACGCAGTATTTT,CSARSPGTSGSTDTQYF
TRBJ2-1,-,TRBD2,TRBV7-3,TGTGCCAGCAGGCCGGAGGTAGCGGGCTACAATGAGCAGTTCTTC,CASRPEVAGYNEQFF
TRBJ2-3,many,TRBD2,TRBV7-3,TGTGCCAGCAGCTCCTTACTAGCGGAGAGCACAGATACGCAGTATTTT,CASSSLLAESTDTQYF
TRBJ1-6,-,-,TRBV27,TGTGCCAGCAGTTTATCTTCAGGGAGAAATTCACCCCTCCACTTT,CASSLSSGRNSPLHF
TRBJ2-7,-,-,TRBV30,TGTGCCGCTGGAATAGCGGATACTAGCTCCTACGAGCAGTACTTC,CAAGIADTSSYEQYF
TRBJ2-1,many,-,TRBV7-2,TGTGCCAGCAGCTTAGTGGGGCTAACCTACAATGAGCAGTTCTTC,CASSLVGLTYNEQFF
TRBJ2-5,many,-,TRBV15,TGTGCCACCAGCCACAGGGTCCACCAAGAGACCCAGTACTTC,CATSHRVHQETQYF
TRBJ1-2,-,-,TRBV29-1,TGCAGCGGTGGGACTCCTTTCAAGGATGGCTACACCTTC,CSGGTPFKDGYTF
TRBJ2-5,many,-,TRBV12-5,TGTGCTATCGGCACGTACCAAGAGACCCAGTACTTC,CAIGTYQETQYF
TRBJ2-5,-,-,TRBV9,TGTGCCAGCAGCGCGGACGTGGGTAGGGAGACCCAGTACTTC,CASSADVGRETQYF
TRBJ2-1,many,-,TRBV5-1,TGCGCCAGCAGCTTGGACCTGGGGGGAAACAATGAGCAGTTCTTC,CASSLDLGGNNEQFF
TRBJ2-7,few,-,TRBV6-5,-,CASSSSEVSTYEQYF
TRBJ1-2,many,-,TRBV29-1,TGCAGCGTTGAAGGGCAGGCGGCTGGTGGCTACACCTTC,CSVEGQAAGGYTF
TRBJ2-1,many,TRBD2,TRBV20-1,TGCAGTGCTAGACTTACTAGCGGGTCCTACAATGAGCAGTTCTTC,CSARLTSGSYNEQFF
TRBJ1-5,many,TRBD1,TRBV7-8,TGTGCCAGCAGCACCGACAGGGACCTAGGGAGCAATCAGCCCCAGCATTTT,CASSTDRDLGSNQPQHF
TRBJ2-7,many,-,TRBV30,TGTGCCTGGAGTGTAAGGGGGAGCGGCGAGCAGTACTTC,CAWSVRGSGEQYF
TRBJ1-4,few,-,TRBV20-1,TGCAGTGCTAGATGGTCCGTTCTTAATGAAAAACTGTTTTTT,CSARWSVLNEKLFF
TRBJ1-2,many,-,TRBV7-8,TGTGCCAGCAGCTTAGCAGGGGGGGCTAACTATGGCTACACCTTC,CASSLAGGANYGYTF
TRBJ1-1,many,-,TRBV6-2/TRBV6-3,TGTGCCAGCAGTTACTCGAGAAGGGCCACTGAAGCTTTCTTT,CASSYSRRATEAFF
TRBJ1-4,few,TRBD1,TRBV12-3/TRBV12-4,TGTGCCAGCAGCCGACTGGGACAGGGTGGGGCCCCAGGGAATGAAAAACTGTTTTTT,CASSRLGQGGAPGNEKLFF
TRBJ1-1,-,-,TRBV6-2/TRBV6-3,TGTGCCAGCAGTTACTCTGTGGACAGAGAAGCTTTCTTT,CASSYSVDREAFF
TRBJ2-7,-,-,TRBV5-1,TGCGCCAGCAGCTTGAATCAAGGGCCCGAGCAGTACTTC,CASSLNQGPEQYF
TRBJ2-1,many,TRBD1,TRBV20-1,TGCAGTGCTAGATTAGGGGGCGATGAGCAGTTCTTC,CSARLGGDEQFF
TRBJ2-2,-,-,TRBV19,TGTGCCAGTAGTACCATGGGGGGTACCACCGGGGAGCTGTTTTTT,CASSTMGGTTGELFF
TRBJ2-7,many,TRBD1,TRBV11-1,TGTGCCAGCAGCTTGGATCCGGGACAGGGCTACGAGCAGTACTTC,CASSLDPGQGYEQYF
TRBJ2-3,-,-,TRBV27,TGTGCCAGCAGTTCCACAAAGACTAAAAGCACAGATACGCAGTATTTT,CASSSTKTKSTDTQYF
TRBJ1-2,-,-,TRBV9,TGTGCCAGCAGCCCCCGATGGAGTAACTATGGCTACACCTTC,CASSPRWSNYGYTF
TRBJ1-5,many,-,TRBV5-1,TGCGCCAGCAGCTTGGCCCCCACAGGACAGCCCCAGCATTTT,CASSLAPTGQPQHF
TRBJ2-1,many,-,TRBV18,TGTGCCAGCTCACCACAGCTAGACTCCTACAATGAGCAGTTCTTC,CASSPQLDSYNEQFF
TRBJ2-6,many,-,TRBV5-1,TGCGCCAGCAGCTTGCCTGGTAGAACTGGGGCCAACGTCCTGACTTTC,CASSLPGRTGANVLTF
TRBJ2-3,-,TRBD2,TRBV24-1,TGTGCCACCAGTGATCGCCCACTAGCGGGAGAGGCAGATACGCAGTATTTT,CATSDRPLAGEADTQYF
TRBJ2-7,many,-,TRBV7-2,TGTGCCAGCAGCCAAGGACTCAACTCCTACGAGCAGTACTTC,CASSQGLNSYEQYF
TRBJ2-1,-,TRBD2,TRBV25-1,TGTGCCAGCAAACTAGCGGGAGAGGACAATGAGCAGTTCTTC,CASKLAGEDNEQFF
TRBJ1-5,many,TRBD1,TRBV18,TGTGCCAGCTCACTCTACAGGGGGCGTGAACAGCCCCAGCATTTT,CASSLYRGREQPQHF
TRBJ2-1,many,TRBD1,TRBV30,TGTGCCTGGAGTCCCGGGACAGGGCCGTACAATGAGCAGTTCTTC,CAWSPGTGPYNEQFF
TRBJ2-1,many,-,TRBV7-2,TGTGCCAGCAGCTTAGCGGTACGGGTAGGCAATGAGCAGTTCTTC,CASSLAVRVGNEQFF
TRBJ2-1,few,TRBD2,TRBV28,TGTGCCAGCAGTTTATTTTGGCTAGCGGAACCCGGGTGGCAGTTCTTC,CASSLFWLAEPGWQFF
TRBJ2-3,few,TRBD2,TRBV5-1,TGCGCCAGCAGCTTGGCCGGGGGGCGGGAGGGCCGGGATACGCAGTATTTT,CASSLAGGREGRDTQYF
TRBJ1-5,-,-,TRBV20-1,TGCAGTGCGCCCCGGGGGGCAGCGGATAGCAATCAGCCCCAGCATTTT,CSAPRGAADSNQPQHF
TRBJ2-1,many,TRBD2,TRBV29-1,TGCAGCGTCCCTCGGTTTGAACTAGCGGGAGGCAATGAGCAGTTCTTC,CSVPRFELAGGNEQFF